This passage covers 16 T cell receptor beta chains from one sample sequenced in a study of T cell repertoires and Cas9 in healthy adults (dated by TCRdb to the late 2010s). Libraries were built with the immunoSEQ multiplex PCR assay. TCRdb carries this immuneACCESS record with in-frame sequences only. Its versions omit some clonotypes, under half of them owing to an unresolved V gene in the studies checked, with the rest unexplained. Across this sample there are tens of thousands of clones, with around 90% seen only once. The ten most abundant clones make up about 1.4% of the sample. The sequenced material came from CD4+ effector T cells (CD127+, CD25-, CD137-, CD154-) from PBMCs; culture status not recorded. These receptors all stem from a human donor in good health.

The V and J genes are TRBV5-1 and TRBJ2-1; no clear D. The V gene lost 3 bases and the J gene lost 5 bases, with 3 bases spanning the gap. CDR1 and CDR2 from the germline V gene are SGHRS and YFSETQ. CDR3 size: 11 residues. The CDR3 region is CASSYDNEQFF. CDR3 DNA: TGCGCCAGCAGCTATGACAATGAGCAGTTCTTC.

This clone was recorded a few times. This sequence joins TRBV5-1 and TRBJ2-3, with D maybe TRBD2 (7 bases). The ends were cut back, 3 bases at V and 2 bases at J, with 16 bases in the middle. Per the germline V gene, CDR1 is SGHRS and CDR2 is YFSETQ. This CDR3 comprises 16 residues. The CDR3: CASSWGRGIYTDTQYF. The DNA of the CDR3 is TGCGCCAGCAGCTGGGGGCGGGGGATATACACAGATACGCAGTATTTT.

This chain joins TRBV12-5 and TRBJ2-3; D gene unclear. Trimming pared 1 base from V and 6 bases from J, leaving 5 bases between. Germline-derived CDR1 and CDR2 are LGHNT and FRNRAP. The CDR3 sequence is 12 residues long. The CDR3 loop reads CASGLGEDTQYF. The CDR3 nucleotides read TGTGCTAGTGGTTTGGGCGAGGATACGCAGTATTTT.

The chain joins TRBV15 to TRBJ2-5; 7 bases are a match to TRBD1. TRBJ2-7 explains the end of the DNA better; the J call may be wrong. CDR3 length equals 13 residues. Germline V gives CDR1 LNHNV, CDR2 YYDKDF (reference sequence). The chain's CDR3 is CATSRRDRAEQYF. CDR3 sequence (DNA): TGTGCCACCAGCAGACGCGACAGGGCCGAGCAGTACTTC.

This clone was seen only once. V gene TRBV7-2 combines with J gene TRBJ1-4, with 7 bases lining up with TRBD1. Per germline, CDR1 SGHTA and CDR2 FQGNSA. CDR3 length: 17 amino acids. V trimming: 5 bases; J trimming: 1 base; junction bases outside the gene matches: 10. The CDR3 DNA is TGTGCCAGCAGCCTGTACCCCAGGGGGGGAACTAATGAAAAACTGTTTTTT. Translated, it gives CASSLYPRGGTNEKLFF.

About this clone: The junction departs from germline at one end; a sequencing error may be responsible. The CDR3 region has the DNA TGTGCCAGCACCGTAGCTCCGGGACCACAAGAGACCCAGTACTTC. It codes for CASTVAPGPQETQYF. V is TRBV9 and J is TRBJ2-5; D may be TRBD1 or TRBD2 (5 bases each). The CDR3 extends over 15 amino acids. Germline V gene sequence: CDR1 SGDLS, CDR2 YYNGEE.

The V call is TRBV6-4, the J call TRBJ2-2; the match to TRBD1 covers 10 bases. V trimming: 3 bases; J trimming: 3 bases; junction bases outside the gene matches: 1. The CDR3 sequence is 15 residues long. The V gene's germline CDR1 is MRHNA and CDR2 SNTAGT. CDR3 amino acids: CASSEGTGDTGELFF. In nucleotides, the CDR3 is TGTGCCAGCAGTGAAGGGACAGGGGACACCGGGGAGCTGTTTTTT.

The CDR3 loop is CASSSTGDPSNQPQHF. DNA of the CDR3: TGTGCCAGCAGCTCCACAGGGGACCCTAGCAATCAGCCCCAGCATTTT. The gene calls are TRBV7-2 and TRBJ1-5; 7 bases match TRBD1. Germline V gives CDR1 SGHTA, CDR2 FQGNSA. The CDR3 has 16 residues. Trimming at V came to 4 bases and at J to 0 bases, leaving 6 bases not matched to a gene.

The gene calls are TRBV10-1 and TRBJ2-7, with D unclear. CDR3 length equals 14 residues. V lost 3 bases and J lost 1, with 10 bases in between. Germline-derived CDR1 and CDR2 are WNHNN and SYGVQD (reference sequence). CDR3 in DNA: TGCGCCAGCAGTGAAGGCCCACGTTCCTACGAGCAGTACTTC. It yields the protein CASSEGPRSYEQYF.

The chain recombines TRBV7-2 with TRBJ2-3; 8 nucleotides match TRBD2. The germline gives CDR1 SGHTA, CDR2 FQGNSA. V dropped 4 bases and J dropped 3; count of bases not matched to a gene: 6. The CDR3 totals 15 residues. CDR3 protein: CASSSRAGETDTQYF. The CDR3 DNA reads as TGTGCCAGCAGCTCGCGAGCGGGAGAAACAGATACGCAGTATTTT.

This chain uses TRBV19 with TRBJ1-1; TRBD1 agrees at 7 bases. V was clipped by 5 bases and J by 4 bases; unmatched bases: 10. CDR3 size: 15 residues. Germline CDR1 LNHDA, CDR2 SQIVND (reference sequence). The CDR3 here is CASSSQGTWGTEAFF. DNA of the CDR3: TGTGCCAGTAGTTCACAGGGGACCTGGGGCACTGAAGCTTTCTTT.

The V and J genes are TRBV4-3 and TRBJ1-1, with D possibly being TRBD1 (6 bases). The CDR3 runs 17 residues. Germline V CDR1 and CDR2: LGHNA, YSLEER. V lost 2 bases, J lost 0 bases, and 16 bases lay in between. The CDR3 sequence: CASSQSSVGQMNTEAFF. Written as DNA, the CDR3 is TGCGCCAGCAGCCAATCGTCGGTGGGACAAATGAACACTGAAGCTTTCTTT.

V usage is TRBV6-5 and J usage is TRBJ2-3; D may be TRBD1 (5 bases). Trimming pared 6 bases from V and 3 bases from J, leaving 13 bases between. Germline V gene sequence: CDR1 MNHEY, CDR2 SVGAGI. The CDR3 runs 14 residues. CDR3 loop: CASRAIQGTDTQYF. The CDR3 DNA sequence: TGTGCCAGCAGAGCGATCCAGGGAACAGATACGCAGTATTTT.

The rearrangement links TRBV28 to TRBJ2-7; 10 bases agree with TRBD2. V was pared by 2 bases and J by 3 bases, with 1 base of the junction left unmatched. Germline-derived CDR1 and CDR2 are MDHEN and SYDVKM. CDR3 size: 14 residues. This CDR3 reads CASSLSGGVYEQYF. CDR3 sequence (DNA): TGTGCCAGCAGTTTAAGCGGGGGGGTCTACGAGCAGTACTTC.

This chain links TRBV7-9 with TRBJ2-1, with D uncertain. Trimming stripped 4 bases from V and 8 bases from J, with 15 bases between. The CDR3 runs 14 residues. Germline V CDR1 and CDR2: SEHNR, FQNEAQ (reference sequence). CDR3 coding DNA: TGTGCCAGCAGCTCCCCGACTGGCAGCGATGAGCAGTTCTTC. Its protein is CASSSPTGSDEQFF.

The V and J genes are TRBV25-1 and TRBJ2-5; 9 bases agree with TRBD1. CDR1 MGHDK and CDR2 SYGVNS come from the germline V gene. CDR3 length equals 16 residues. J lost 2 bases, V lost 6 bases, and 10 bases had no gene match. The CDR3 DNA follows: TGTGCCAGCAGAACACCGGGACAGGGCGAGCAAGAGACCCAGTACTTC. This sequence encodes CASRTPGQGEQETQYF.